The source of this T cell receptor beta chain is a study of shared clonotypes between healthy human individuals. Whole-study findings and limits: Shared clonotypes: 4.5% to 6% naive CD4, under 4% naive CD8, roughly 2.2% memory CD4, about 0.41% memory CD8.

Source study methods: Filtering differed for immunoSEQ, which gave only junction sequences without quality scores. Profiled with immunoSEQ multiplex PCR; TCRdb holds only in-frame clones, not every one. V and J calls and clone size follow that table, whereas D and trimming were derived from the DNA. The sample shows fewer than 850,000 clones, roughly 87% of them seen only once. The V end was cut by 5 bases, the J end by 0 bases, with 14 bases between. The germline CDR1 and CDR2 sequences are SGHTA and FQGTGA. The CDR3 has 16 amino acids. This clone was counted a single time. Its antigen is still unknown.

The clonotype originates from a man between 18 and 29 years old in good health. Some clones in this sample may be carry-over from other donors' samples. This chain connects TRBV7-3 to TRBJ2-1, with D maybe TRBD1 (6 bases). Specimen: memory CD8+ T cells from PBMCs. Noted subset: CD45RO+ cells pooled with CCR7-negative TemRA cells. CDR3 DNA sequence: TGTGCCAGCAGCACAAGACAGGCGAGCTCCTACAATGAGCAGTTCTTC. Translated: CASSTRQASSYNEQFF.